This T cell receptor (beta chain) was documented in a study of cytomegalovirus exposure and HLA in healthy donors. The data were produced by immunoSEQ multiplex PCR, yet TCRdb's version contains in-frame clones alone and is incomplete. The table has some 270,000 clones, approximately 86% seen once. Comments on this clone: Its cognate antigen is unknown.

Separation from the approximately 670-subject first cohort characterized the 120-subject validation cohort, to which the donors belonged. Deletions cut 5 bases from V and 5 bases from J, with 12 bases between. There are 13 residues in the CDR3. CDR1 is MNHEY and CDR2 is SVGAGI in the germline V gene. Findings and limits, study-wide: The study put 150 to 200 TCR beta chains on its list as cytomegalovirus-associated.

The origin of this receptor is a woman under 30 in good health and CMV-seronegative. Sequencing was done on a sample of PBMCs. This chain links TRBV6-5 with TRBJ2-5; perhaps TRBD1 as D (6 bases). CDR3 bases: TGTGCCAGCAGTAACGACAGGCGGGAGACCCAGTACTTC. This sequence encodes CASSNDRRETQYF.